This T cell receptor (beta chain) is drawn from a study of blood T cell repertoires in COVID-19. For the study at large: Material from acute and convalescent COVID-19 was sourced from the United States, Italy and Spain.

Only in-frame clones appear in the TCRdb table, and some are missing; sequencing was by immunoSEQ multiplex PCR. The sample lists around 250,000 clones; 83% were seen once. The V end was cut by 4 bases, the J end by 5 bases, with 9 bases between. The CDR3 has 13 amino acids. Germline V gene lookup returns CDR1 SEHNR and CDR2 FQNEAQ (reference sequence). The rearrangement links TRBV7-9 to TRBJ1-5, with D unclear. This receptor was obtained from an elderly man with acute or convalescent COVID-19. The sequencing sample was made of peripheral blood. CDR3 DNA sequence: TGTGCCAGCAGCTGGCAACCTGATCAGCCCCAGCATTTT. Its protein is CASSWQPDQPQHF.